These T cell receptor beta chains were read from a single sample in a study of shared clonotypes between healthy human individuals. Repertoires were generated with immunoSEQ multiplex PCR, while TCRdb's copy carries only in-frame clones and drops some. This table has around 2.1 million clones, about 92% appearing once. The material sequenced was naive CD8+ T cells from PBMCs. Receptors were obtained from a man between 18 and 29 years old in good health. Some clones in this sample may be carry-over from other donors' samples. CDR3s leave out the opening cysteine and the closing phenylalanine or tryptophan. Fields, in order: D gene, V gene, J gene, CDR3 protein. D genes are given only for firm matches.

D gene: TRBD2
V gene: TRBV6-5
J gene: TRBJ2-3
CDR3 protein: ASNLAGSSTDTQY

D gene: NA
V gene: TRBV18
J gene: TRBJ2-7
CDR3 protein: ASSQPGPTYEQY

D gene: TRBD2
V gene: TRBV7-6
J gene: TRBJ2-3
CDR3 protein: ASSLGSGRTDTQY

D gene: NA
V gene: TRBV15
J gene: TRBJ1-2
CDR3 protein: ATSRDYGRERRYT

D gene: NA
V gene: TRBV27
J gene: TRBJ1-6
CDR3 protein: ASMGGFGSPLH

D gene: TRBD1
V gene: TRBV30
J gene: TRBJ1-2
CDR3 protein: AWSGTGLSYGYT

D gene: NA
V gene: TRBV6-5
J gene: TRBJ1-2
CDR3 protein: ASLDRGAARYGYT

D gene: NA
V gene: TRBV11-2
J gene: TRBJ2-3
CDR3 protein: ASSFLRGGVASTDTQY

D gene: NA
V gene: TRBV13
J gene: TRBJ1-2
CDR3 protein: ASSPPGPADGYT

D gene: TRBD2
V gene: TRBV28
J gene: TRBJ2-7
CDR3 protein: ASSLLVAGGPGEQY